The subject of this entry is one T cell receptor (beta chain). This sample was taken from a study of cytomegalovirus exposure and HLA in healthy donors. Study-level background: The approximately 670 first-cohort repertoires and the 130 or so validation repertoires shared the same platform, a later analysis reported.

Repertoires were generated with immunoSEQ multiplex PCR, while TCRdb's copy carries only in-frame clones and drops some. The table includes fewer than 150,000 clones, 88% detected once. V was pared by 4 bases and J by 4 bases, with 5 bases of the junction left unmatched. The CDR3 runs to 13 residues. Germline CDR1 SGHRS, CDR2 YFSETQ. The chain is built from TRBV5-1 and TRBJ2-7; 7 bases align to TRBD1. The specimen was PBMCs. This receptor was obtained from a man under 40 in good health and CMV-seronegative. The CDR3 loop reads CASSVQGQYEQYF. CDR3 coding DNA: TGCGCCAGCAGCGTACAGGGGCAATACGAGCAGTACTTC. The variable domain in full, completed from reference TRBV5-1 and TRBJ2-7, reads KAGVTQTPRYLIKTRGQQVTLSCSPISGHRSVSWYQQTPGQGLQFLFEYFSETQRNKGNFPGRFSGRQFSNSRSEMNVSTLELGDSALYLCASSVQGQYEQYFGPGTRLTVT.